Listed below are T cell receptor beta chains from one sample, sequenced in a study of T cell responses to AZD1222 COVID-19 vaccine. Generated by immunoSEQ multiplex PCR, the TCRdb table keeps only in-frame clones and is missing some. The sample includes 150,000 to 170,000 clones, under 95% seen only once; the top ten take 18%. The input for sequencing was peripheral blood, taken on day 0 of AZD1222 vaccination. The receptors derive from an adult in good health. Both conserved end residues are trimmed from each CDR3. Only some rows state a clone size, as once, few, many or a class for expanded clones.

size: -
V: TRBV12-3/TRBV12-4
CDR3: ASSPGNYGYT

size: -
V: TRBV6-5
CDR3: ASSSRVAGGYT

size: -
V: TRBV7-9
CDR3: ASSMTGTHLYGYT

size: -
V: TRBV6-4
CDR3: ASSPQWNTEAF

size: few
V: TRBV9
CDR3: ASSPSPTVNTEAF

size: -
V: TRBV23-1
CDR3: ASSQPGDNEKLF

size: few
V: TRBV29-1
CDR3: SVVRRGADTQY

size: -
V: TRBV19
CDR3: ATRDREKLF

size: -
V: TRBV10-3
CDR3: AISVLSNQPQH

size: -
V: TRBV15
CDR3: ATSPHWRGFHEQY

size: few
V: TRBV2
CDR3: ASKDAGELF

size: -
V: TRBV20-1
CDR3: SASRPGELF

size: -
V: TRBV5-1
CDR3: ASSLEVPRDTIY

size: once
V: TRBV28
CDR3: ASRDGDRPLPSRSPLH

size: -
V: TRBV19
CDR3: ASSTLWTGGYT

size: -
V: TRBV11-2
CDR3: ASSFGGAGAYYEQY

size: -
V: TRBV5-6
CDR3: ASSLRGSLGQPQH

size: once
V: TRBV30
CDR3: AWSGRFGNTIY

size: -
V: TRBV11-3
CDR3: ASSLAALGGLAKNIQY

size: -
V: TRBV14
CDR3: ASSPWGQNTEAF

size: -
V: TRBV12-3/TRBV12-4
CDR3: ASSLGLNGYT

size: -
V: TRBV9
CDR3: ASSQTGSGNTIY

size: once
V: TRBV5-1
CDR3: ASSLYDTEAF

size: -
V: TRBV6-5
CDR3: ASTPPGSGSNEQF

size: once
V: TRBV11-2
CDR3: ASSCYQF

size: -
V: TRBV18
CDR3: ASPPRSGSPYNEQF

size: -
V: TRBV9
CDR3: ASSVEDRPPGDTQY

size: -
V: TRBV7-9
CDR3: ASSSFQIGNTEAF

size: -
V: TRBV6-5
CDR3: ASSYGGGGTDTQY

size: -
V: TRBV24-1
CDR3: ATSGYPPLSNEQF

size: -
V: TRBV14
CDR3: ASSQAGGSLYEQY

size: -
V: TRBV5-4
CDR3: ASSPRGRGYNEQF